The clone carrying this T cell receptor (beta chain) came up once. Its antigen is still unknown. Generated by immunoSEQ multiplex PCR, the TCRdb table keeps only in-frame clones and is missing some. Among roughly 1 million clones listed, approximately 72% were seen once. This record belongs to a study of shared clonotypes between healthy human individuals. The CDR3 has 15 residues. Trimming at V came to 0 bases and at J to 6 bases, leaving 3 bases not matched to a gene. CDR1 and CDR2 (germline): SGHAT, FQNNGV. Study results and caveats: On the whole, naive subsets had larger estimated richness than memory subsets had.

This chain links TRBV11-2 with TRBJ2-1; 9 bases align to TRBD2. The sample was memory CD4+ T cells sorted from blood. Subset denoted: CD45RA-negative fraction. The sequence was obtained from a man aged 18-30 years in good health. CDR3 region: CASSLEGLALNEQFF. The CDR3 DNA reads as TGTGCCAGCAGCTTAGAGGGACTAGCTCTCAATGAGCAGTTCTTC.